This T cell receptor (beta chain) was profiled in a study of cytomegalovirus exposure and HLA in healthy donors. The CDR3 sequence is 15 residues long. In germline, CDR1 is SGHTA, CDR2 FQGNSA. The V and J ends lost 4 bases and 7 bases respectively, with 20 bases between them. Data came from immunoSEQ multiplex PCR; TCRdb stores just in-frame clones and leaves some out. Of fewer than 250,000 clones listed, just under 90% are singletons. The receptor was isolated from a man between 18 and 29 years old in good health and CMV-seronegative. This chain links TRBV7-2 with TRBJ2-7; tentatively, D is TRBD1 (5 bases). The source material was PBMCs. As DNA, the CDR3 is TGTGCCAGCAGCTCCGGACACAAGGCCACACAAGAGCAGTACTTC. Its translation is CASSSGHKATQEQYF. Full variable domain (outside the CDR3, taken from reference TRBV7-2 and TRBJ2-7): GAGVSQSPSNKVTEKGKDVELRCDPISGHTALYWYRQSLGQGLEFLIYFQGNSAPDKSGLPSDRFSAERTGGSVSTLTIQRTQQEDSAVYLCASSSGHKATQEQYFGPGTRLTVT.